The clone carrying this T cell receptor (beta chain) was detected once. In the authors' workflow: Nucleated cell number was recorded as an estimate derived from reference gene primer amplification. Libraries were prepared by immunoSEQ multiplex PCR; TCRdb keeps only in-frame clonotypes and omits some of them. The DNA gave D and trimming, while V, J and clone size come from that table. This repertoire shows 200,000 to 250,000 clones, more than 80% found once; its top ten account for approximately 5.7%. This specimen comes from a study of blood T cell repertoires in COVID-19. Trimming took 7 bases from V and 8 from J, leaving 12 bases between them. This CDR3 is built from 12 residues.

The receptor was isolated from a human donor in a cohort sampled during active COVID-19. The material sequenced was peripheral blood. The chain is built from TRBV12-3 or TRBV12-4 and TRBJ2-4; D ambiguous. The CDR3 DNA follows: TGTGCCAGCACTATAGACACCCACATTCAGTACTTC. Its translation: CASTIDTHIQYF.